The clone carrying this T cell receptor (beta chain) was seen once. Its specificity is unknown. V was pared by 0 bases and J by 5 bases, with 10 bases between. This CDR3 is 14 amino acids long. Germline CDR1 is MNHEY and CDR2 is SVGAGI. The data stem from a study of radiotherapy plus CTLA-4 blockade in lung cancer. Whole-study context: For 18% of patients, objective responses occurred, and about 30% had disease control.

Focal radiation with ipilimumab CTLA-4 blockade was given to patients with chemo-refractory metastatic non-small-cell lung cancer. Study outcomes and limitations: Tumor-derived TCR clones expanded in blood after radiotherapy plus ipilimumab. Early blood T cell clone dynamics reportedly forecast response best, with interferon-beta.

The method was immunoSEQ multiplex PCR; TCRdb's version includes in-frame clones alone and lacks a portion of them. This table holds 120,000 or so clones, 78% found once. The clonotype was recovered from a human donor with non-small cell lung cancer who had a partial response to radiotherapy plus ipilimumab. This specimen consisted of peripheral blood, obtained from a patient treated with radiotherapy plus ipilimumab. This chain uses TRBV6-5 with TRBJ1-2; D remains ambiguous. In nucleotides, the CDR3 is TGTGCCAGCAGTTACTCGAAGCCGGGGTATGGCTACACCTTC. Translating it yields CASSYSKPGYGYTF.